One sample yielded the 4 T cell receptor beta chains listed below, sequenced in a study of cytomegalovirus exposure and HLA in healthy donors. PCR amplification relied on 60 Vbeta primers (plus 13 Jbeta primers). The method was immunoSEQ multiplex PCR; TCRdb's version includes in-frame clones alone and lacks a portion of them. The table has about 130,000 clones, approximately 85% seen once; the top ten hold under 7%. Sequencing input: PBMCs. These receptors originate from a woman aged 25 to 45 in good health and CMV-seropositive.

CDR3 sequence (DNA): TGTGCCAGCAGGCCGACAGTATATAGCAATCAGCCCCAGCATTTT. As protein: CASRPTVYSNQPQHF. V is TRBV6-5 and J is TRBJ1-5; weak D call: TRBD1 (5 bases). Germline lookup yields CDR1 MNHEY and CDR2 SVGAGI. The CDR3 sequence is 15 residues long. V lost 6 bases to trimming and J lost 0 bases, with 12 bases between them.

This chain joins TRBV18 and TRBJ2-7; the match to TRBD1 covers 9 bases. Germline CDR1 and CDR2: KGHSH and LQKENI. V shed 4 bases, J shed 6 bases, and the junction held 7 bases outside the gene matches. This CDR3 contains 14 residues. CDR3 protein: CASSRRTGEGEQYF. The CDR3 nucleotides are TGTGCCAGCTCACGGCGGACAGGGGAGGGCGAGCAGTACTTC.

The chain joins TRBV11-2 to TRBJ2-7; 7 bases align to TRBD2. Germline CDR1 and CDR2: SGHAT and FQNNGV. V trimming: 1 base; J trimming: 7 bases; junction bases outside the gene matches: 7. This CDR3 is 14 amino acids long. In nucleotides, the CDR3 is TGTGCCAGCAGCTTAGTAACGGGGGGAGCGGAGCAGTACTTC. As protein: CASSLVTGGAEQYF.

This chain links TRBV28 with TRBJ2-5, with TRBD1 matching over 9 bases. The DNA end lines up better with TRBJ2-7; the J call may be wrong. Germline V gene sequence: CDR1 MDHEN, CDR2 SYDVKM. The CDR3 covers 14 residues. The CDR3 region is CASGRTGALYEQYF. Written as DNA, the CDR3 is TGTGCCAGCGGGAGGACAGGGGCTCTCTACGAGCAGTACTTC.